This TCR beta chain originates from a study of blood T cell repertoires in COVID-19. About the research overall: Acute-phase and convalescent COVID-19 samples originated in the United States, Italy and Spain. Sources were T cells, B-cell-depleted T cells, or PBMCs; the material itself was cDNA or gDNA.

Germline CDR1 and CDR2: WSHSY and SAAADI. Unmatched junction bases numbered 3, after V lost 5 bases and J lost 2 bases. CDR3 length: 13 amino acids. Authors' processing steps: By means of reference gene primer amplification, nucleated cell counts were estimated. Using immunoSEQ multiplex PCR, the repertoire was profiled, and TCRdb retains in-frame clones only, with some absent. V, J and clone size are taken as reported in that table, and D and trimming were inferred from the DNA itself. The profile covers just over 95,000 clones, with approximately 90% appearing a single time and approximately 5.1% taken by the ten largest.

The origin of this receptor is a man between 50 and 59 years old with acute or convalescent COVID-19. The chain joins TRBV10-2 to TRBJ2-7; 7 nucleotides line up with TRBD1. The sequenced sample was peripheral blood. The CDR3 is CASSMGQTYEQYF. The CDR3 region has the DNA TGCGCCAGCAGTATGGGACAGACCTACGAGCAGTACTTC.